These T cell receptor beta chains were read from a single sample in a study of T cell responses to AZD1222 COVID-19 vaccine. Assay used: immunoSEQ multiplex PCR; TCRdb lists only in-frame clones, some missing. The sample has over 80,000 clones; approximately 89% are singletons. The starting material was peripheral blood, obtained 28 days after the second AZD1222 dose. The receptors come from an adult who received the AZD1222 COVID-19 vaccine. CDR3s leave out the opening cysteine and the closing phenylalanine or tryptophan. Size is stated for part of the rows, as once, few or many counts, or as a class when the clone is expanded.

size	V	J	CDR3
.	TRBV19	TRBJ2-2	ASRIAGINTGELF
once	TRBV6-5	TRBJ1-5	ASRPGGDQPQH
.	TRBV19	TRBJ2-3	ASSTRGRGDTQY
.	TRBV10-3	TRBJ1-2	AIRTGDYGYT
.	TRBV18	TRBJ2-2	ASSPRLEGLF
.	TRBV19	TRBJ1-5	AASSLRGHRNQPQH
.	TRBV6-6	TRBJ1-5	ASSYSRQGNNQPQH
once	TRBV6-5	TRBJ1-3	ASSPRKASTIY
.	TRBV2	TRBJ1-5	ASLRLGQPQH
few	TRBV6-1	TRBJ2-3	ASSDLAWQTSTDTQY
.	TRBV6-1	TRBJ1-2	ASSEASQGGYT
.	TRBV9	TRBJ1-3	ASSVGNTIY
.	TRBV21-1	TRBJ2-1	ASGGGRAYNEQF
.	TRBV3-1/TRBV3-2	TRBJ2-7	ASSPTASRSYEQY
.	TRBV11-2	TRBJ2-7	ASSLVGLAESSYEQY
.	TRBV5-4	TRBJ2-6	ASSRVGANVLT
once	TRBV5-1	TRBJ1-4	ASSLEGQEKLF
.	TRBV6-2/TRBV6-3	TRBJ1-1	ASSYYWGNTEAF
.	TRBV7-2	TRBJ2-2	ASSLGRTGGLSTGELF
.	TRBV11-2	TRBJ1-3	ASSLGFISGNTIY
.	TRBV5-1	TRBJ2-1	ASSSGTVHNEQF
.	TRBV28	TRBJ1-2	ASSSGGYQNYGYT
.	TRBV24-1	TRBJ1-2	ATSGQGGGYT
.	TRBV18	TRBJ2-1	ASSPPDRRDEQF
once	TRBV9	TRBJ2-1	ASSVVPVAGSYNEQF
.	TRBV28	TRBJ1-1	ASRSQVNTEAF